This entry features one TCR beta chain sequence. V trimming: 5 bases; J trimming: 4 bases; junction bases outside the gene matches: 8. Looked up from germline, CDR1 is SGHTA and CDR2 is FQGNSA. The CDR3 is 15 residues long. This entry is derived from a study of blood T cell repertoires in COVID-19. Only in-frame clones appear in the TCRdb table, and some are missing; sequencing was by immunoSEQ multiplex PCR. The sample lists 150,000 to 200,000 clones; around 86% were seen once. The chain has TRBV7-2 and TRBJ2-3; 8 nucleotides agree with TRBD1. This clonotype was sampled from a woman aged 80 or older with COVID-19, enrolled during active disease. The source material was peripheral blood. The CDR3 nucleotides read TGTGCCAGCAGCCCTACCGACAGGGGATCAGATACGCAGTATTTT. Its protein product is CASSPTDRGSDTQYF.